Presented here are 9 T cell receptor beta chains from one specimen sequenced in a study of beta chain features in type 1 diabetes. Study findings and constraints: Moderately but significantly shorter TCRB CDR3s were found in Type 1 diabetes patients in all four CD4+ subsets.

cDNA synthesis used the whole RNA isolate, giving expressed TCRB sequences. Repertoires were generated with immunoSEQ multiplex PCR, while TCRdb's copy carries only in-frame clones and drops some. This table has 200,000 to 300,000 clones, 9.5% to 13% appearing once. Their antigens are not known. Source material: naive CD4+ T cells from blood. Receptors originate from a man between 25 and 39 years old with type 1 diabetes.

CDR3 nucleotide sequence: TGCGCCAGCAGCTTGGAGCTAGGGAGCTATGGCTACACCTTC. Translation gives CASSLELGSYGYTF. The chain has TRBV5-1 and TRBJ1-2; D uncertain. Germline-derived CDR1 and CDR2 are SGHRS and YFSETQ. The germline V and J ends were trimmed by 0 bases and 4 bases, with 10 bases remaining between them. The CDR3 contains 14 residues.

To note about this clone: This CDR3 is also generated by other DNA sequences in the sample. The chain combines TRBV9 with TRBJ2-7; 12 bases are shared with TRBD2. CDR1 is SGDLS and CDR2 is YYNGEE in the germline V gene. The CDR3 has 15 amino acids. J lost 3 bases, V lost 2 bases, and 3 bases had no gene match. CDR3 residues: CASSVGLAGNYEQYF. The CDR3 coding sequence is TGTGCCAGCAGCGTGGGACTAGCGGGTAACTACGAGCAGTACTTC. Combining the CDR3 with reference TRBV9 and TRBJ2-7 gives the whole variable domain DSGVTQTPKHLITATGQRVTLRCSPRSGDLSVYWYQQSLDQGLQFLIQYYNGEERAKGNILERFSAQQFPDLHSELNLSSLELGDSALYFCASSVGLAGNYEQYFGPGTRLTVT.

This chain uses TRBV7-3 with TRBJ2-1; 11 bases are shared with TRBD1. Germline V gene lookup returns CDR1 SGHTA and CDR2 FQGTGA. This CDR3 region has 15 residues. Germline trimming cut 5 bases from V and 6 bases from J; bases unmatched to any gene: 6. CDR3 nucleotides: TGTGCCAGCAGCGTGGGACAGGGGGTTATCAATGAGCAGTTCTTC. Amino acid sequence: CASSVGQGVINEQFF.

V and J are TRBV10-3 and TRBJ2-7; a weak D match, TRBD1 (6 bases). The V end lost 6 bases, the J end lost 2 bases, and 11 bases lay between the germline ends. From germline, CDR1 is ENHRY and CDR2 SYGVKD. CDR3 length: 13 residues. CDR3 nucleotide sequence: TGTGCCATCAGAAGGACAGCTACCTACGAGCAGTACTTC. Translated, it gives CAIRRTATYEQYF.

This clone was detected a few times. This rearrangement joins TRBV4-3 to TRBJ2-1; 11 bases fit TRBD2. The CDR3 contains 16 residues. Germline CDR1 and CDR2: LGHNA and YSLEER. Trimming removed 4 bases from V and 4 bases from J; junction bases left unmatched: 6. CDR3 sequence: CASSPRGTSGYNEQFF. CDR3 nucleotides: TGCGCCAGCAGCCCAAGAGGGACTAGCGGATACAATGAGCAGTTCTTC.

The V and J genes are TRBV19 and TRBJ1-1; TRBD1 aligns across 7 bases. Germline CDR1 LNHDA, CDR2 SQIVND (reference sequence). The CDR3 loop spans 12 amino acids. V was pared by 6 bases and J by 4 bases, with 2 bases of the junction left unmatched. Here the CDR3 reads CASSAGGTEAFF. CDR3 DNA sequence: TGTGCCAGTAGCGCAGGGGGCACTGAAGCTTTCTTT.

Concerning this clone itself: One end of the junction is discordant with germline, which a read error may explain. This CDR3 is CASSEEGLNGELFF. Written as DNA, the CDR3 is TGTGCCAGCAGCGAAGAGGGGTTAAACGGGGAGCTGTTTTTT. This chain joins TRBV2 and TRBJ2-2; perhaps D is TRBD1 or TRBD2 (5 bases each). The CDR3 is made up of 14 amino acids. Per germline, CDR1 SNHLY and CDR2 FYNNEI.

The chain carries TRBV5-1 and TRBJ2-7; perhaps TRBD1 as D (6 bases). The CDR3 runs to 16 residues. Between the trimmed V and J ends, which lost 4 bases and 5 bases, there was a span of 22 bases. Germline loops: CDR1 SGHRS, CDR2 YFSETQ. The CDR3 sequence: CASSPGHETVRHEQYF. Written as DNA, the CDR3 is TGCGCCAGCAGCCCGGGACACGAGACGGTGAGGCACGAGCAGTACTTC. Using reference TRBV5-1 and TRBJ2-7 for the parts outside the CDR3, the full variable domain is KAGVTQTPRYLIKTRGQQVTLSCSPISGHRSVSWYQQTPGQGLQFLFEYFSETQRNKGNFPGRFSGRQFSNSRSEMNVSTLELGDSALYLCASSPGHETVRHEQYFGPGTRLTVT.

This chain uses TRBV7-9 with TRBJ1-4; TRBD1 aligns across 8 bases. The CDR3 loop spans 15 amino acids. Germline V gene sequence: CDR1 SEHNR, CDR2 FQNEAQ (reference sequence). V shed 7 bases and J 8 bases; nucleotides not matched to a gene: 12. In nucleotides, the CDR3 is TGTGCCAGCACCCCCCCCAGGGGGCGGGAGGAAAAACTGTTTTTT. Translated, it gives CASTPPRGREEKLFF.